The next 10 T cell receptor beta chains were all read from a single sample in a study of blood T cells in healthy people across ages. A second PCR of roughly 6 to 12 cycles used a sample-barcoded 5' primer and a J-beta primer mix. TCRdb re-called the 5' RACE reads with MiXCR, one entry per CDR3 protein. The repertoire has roughly 1.5 million distinct CDR3 sequences, 40% to 45% of them found once; the top ten carry about 3.8%. Input material: blood. These receptor sequences come from a woman aged 18-35 years in good health.

This clonotype has only a few counts. The chain employs TRBV20-1 and TRBJ2-1; 9 positions agree with TRBD2. The germline V gene has CDR1 DFQATT and CDR2 SNEGSKA (reference sequence). Germline trimming cut 3 bases from V and 1 base from J; bases unmatched to any gene: 4. The length of the CDR3 is 15 residues. CDR3: CSARAGGGSYNEQFF. CDR3 nucleotide sequence: TGCAGTGCTAGGGCGGGAGGGGGTTCCTACAATGAGCAGTTCTTC.

This clonotype was seen a handful of times. V usage is TRBV9 and J usage is TRBJ2-5; 7 nucleotides agree with TRBD1. The CDR3 loop spans 15 amino acids. V lost 4 bases, J lost 4 bases, and 10 bases stayed unmatched. Germline CDR1 and CDR2: SGDLS and YYNGEE. The CDR3, as DNA: TGTGCCAGCAGCAAACGACAGGGTCTGGGAGAGACCCAGTACTTC. Encoded protein: CASSKRQGLGETQYF.

This sequence joins TRBV16 and TRBJ1-2; D might be TRBD1 (5 bases). Germline V gene sequence: CDR1 KGHSY, CDR2 FQNENV. V was trimmed by 2 bases and J by 2 bases, leaving 9 bases between them. The CDR3 is 14 residues long. The CDR3 DNA sequence: TGTGCCAGCAGCCAACAAGGGACCAACTATGGCTACACCTTC. Protein sequence: CASSQQGTNYGYTF.

In its sample, this clonotype was seen many times. CDR3 DNA sequence: TGTGCCAGCAGCTTATTTTCAGCATCCTACGAGCAGTACTTC. It translates to CASSLFSASYEQYF. This sequence joins TRBV7-2 and TRBJ2-7; D not certain. CDR1 is SGHTA and CDR2 is FQGNSA in the germline V gene. Trimming took 2 bases from V and 1 from J, leaving 9 bases between them. This CDR3 is 14 amino acids long.

The chain couples TRBV20-1 to TRBJ1-5; 9 bases agree with TRBD1. The ends lost 3 bases at V and 0 bases at J; junction bases unmatched: 6. The CDR3 contains 16 residues. Germline values: CDR1 DFQATT, CDR2 SNEGSKA (reference sequence). CDR3 in DNA: TGCAGTGCTAGGGACCGGGACAGGGATAGCAATCAGCCCCAGCATTTT. Translating it yields CSARDRDRDSNQPQHF.

The chain links TRBV12-3 or TRBV12-4 to TRBJ1-1, with 7 bases aligning to TRBD1. V lost 7 bases, J lost 0 bases, and 5 bases stayed unmatched. The CDR3 loop spans 14 amino acids. CDR3 sequence reads: CASIPTGVNTEAFF. CDR3 nucleotides: TGTGCCAGCATCCCAACAGGGGTGAACACTGAAGCTTTCTTT.

This clonotype was picked up many times. This chain links TRBV9 with TRBJ1-5; possible D gene TRBD1, 5 bases. V lost 7 bases to trimming and J lost 1 base, with 9 bases between them. The CDR3 is 13 residues long. Germline CDR1 SGDLS, CDR2 YYNGEE. CDR3 in DNA: TGTGCCAGCGGGGGGAGAAGCAATCAGCCCCAGCATTTT. Translating gives CASGGRSNQPQHF. The full variable domain, in which reference TRBV9 and TRBJ1-5 provide the parts outside the CDR3, is DSGVTQTPKHLITATGQRVTLRCSPRSGDLSVYWYQQSLDQGLQFLIQYYNGEERAKGNILERFSAQQFPDLHSELNLSSLELGDSALYFCASGGRSNQPQHFGDGTRLSIL.

The genes are TRBV6-2 or TRBV6-3 and TRBJ2-5; TRBD2 is a possible D gene (5 bases). Germline CDR1 MNHEY, CDR2 SVGEGT. The CDR3 is made up of 12 amino acids. V was shortened by 6 bases and J by 7 bases, with 12 bases between the two germline ends. The CDR3: CASSRDEGTQYF. CDR3 DNA: TGTGCCAGCAGCAGAGACGAGGGGACCCAGTACTTC.

This clonotype was observed a single time. The chain recombines TRBV12-3 or TRBV12-4 with TRBJ2-3, with 11 bases fitting TRBD2. The CDR3 contains 16 residues. Trimming cost V 5 bases and J 4 bases; bases outside gene matches: 8. The CDR3 bases are TGTGCCAGCAGTACCACTAGCGGGGGTAGAGCAGATACGCAGTATTTT. Translated: CASSTTSGGRADTQYF.

This clonotype turned up a few times. The rearrangement links TRBV27 to TRBJ1-1; 8 bases map to TRBD1. The CDR3 sequence is 16 residues long. J gave up 1 base and V 5 bases, and 9 bases lay outside the gene matches. Germline CDR1 and CDR2: MNHEY and SMNVEV (reference sequence). CDR3 sequence reads: CASSLSRTGSNTEAFF. CDR3 bases: TGTGCCAGCAGTCTAAGCAGGACAGGGTCGAACACTGAAGCTTTCTTT.